The text below deals with one T cell receptor beta chain. The antigen is undetermined. The junction differs from germline at one of its ends, possibly a read error. This entry belongs to a study of cytomegalovirus exposure and HLA in healthy donors. Looking at the study overall: Prior work identified about 120 million unique TCR beta sequences in 150 million to 200 million T cells.

Findings and caveats of the study: A later analysis revealed that TCR association rates differed between HLA loci, peaking at DRB1 and bottoming out at HLA-C. Highly shared sequence variants in one cluster were likely a sequencing artifact.

Germline V lookup: CDR1 SGHNT, CDR2 YYREEE (reference sequence). CDR3 length equals 12 residues. Both 60 Vbeta primers and 13 Jbeta primers went into the PCR. Method: immunoSEQ multiplex PCR; TCRdb's copy keeps in-frame clones and lacks some. The table has 150,000 to 200,000 clones, over 60% seen once. The TCR originated in a woman aged 25 to 39 in good health and CMV-seronegative. Material for sequencing was PBMCs. J is TRBJ1-2 and V is TRBV5-4; D is possibly TRBD1 (5 bases). The CDR3 protein is CASSTLDRGYPF. The CDR3, as DNA: TGTGCCAGCAGCACTTTAGATAGGGGCTACCCCTTC.